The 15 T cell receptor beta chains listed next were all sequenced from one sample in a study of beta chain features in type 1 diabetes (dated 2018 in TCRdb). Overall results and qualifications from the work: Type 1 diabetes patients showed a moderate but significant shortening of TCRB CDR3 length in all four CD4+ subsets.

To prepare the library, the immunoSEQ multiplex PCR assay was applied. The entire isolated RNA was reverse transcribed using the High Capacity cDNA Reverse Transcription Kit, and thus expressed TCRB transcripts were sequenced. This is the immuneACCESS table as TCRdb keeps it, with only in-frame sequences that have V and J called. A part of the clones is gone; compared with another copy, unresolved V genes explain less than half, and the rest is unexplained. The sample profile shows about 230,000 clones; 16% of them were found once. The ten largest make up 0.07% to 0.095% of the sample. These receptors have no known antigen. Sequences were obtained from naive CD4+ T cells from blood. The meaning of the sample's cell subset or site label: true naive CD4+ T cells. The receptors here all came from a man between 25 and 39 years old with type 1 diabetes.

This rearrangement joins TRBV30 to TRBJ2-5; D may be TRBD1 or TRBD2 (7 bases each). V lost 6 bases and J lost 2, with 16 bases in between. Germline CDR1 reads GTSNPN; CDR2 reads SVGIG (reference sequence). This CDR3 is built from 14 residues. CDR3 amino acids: CACTGASGQETQYF. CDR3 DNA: TGTGCCTGTACAGGGGCTAGCGGACAAGAGACCCAGTACTTC.

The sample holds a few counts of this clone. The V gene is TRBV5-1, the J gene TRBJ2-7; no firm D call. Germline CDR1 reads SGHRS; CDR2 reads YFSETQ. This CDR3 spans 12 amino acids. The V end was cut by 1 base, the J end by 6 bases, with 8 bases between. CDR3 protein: CASSLSQREQYF. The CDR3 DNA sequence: TGCGCCAGCAGCTTGTCCCAGCGCGAGCAGTACTTC.

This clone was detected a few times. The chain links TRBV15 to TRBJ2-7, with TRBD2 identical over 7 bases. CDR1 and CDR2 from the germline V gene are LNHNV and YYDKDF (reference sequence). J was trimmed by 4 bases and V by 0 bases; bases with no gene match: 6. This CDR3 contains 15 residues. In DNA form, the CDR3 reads TGTGCCACCAGCAGAGAGGGAGCTAGCGGATACGAGCAGTACTTC. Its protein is CATSREGASGYEQYF.

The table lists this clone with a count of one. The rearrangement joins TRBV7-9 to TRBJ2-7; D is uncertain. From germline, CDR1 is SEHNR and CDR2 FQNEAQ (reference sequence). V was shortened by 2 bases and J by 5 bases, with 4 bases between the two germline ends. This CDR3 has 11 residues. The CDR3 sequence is CASSLTNEQYF. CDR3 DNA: TGTGCCAGCAGCTTAACGAACGAGCAGTACTTC.

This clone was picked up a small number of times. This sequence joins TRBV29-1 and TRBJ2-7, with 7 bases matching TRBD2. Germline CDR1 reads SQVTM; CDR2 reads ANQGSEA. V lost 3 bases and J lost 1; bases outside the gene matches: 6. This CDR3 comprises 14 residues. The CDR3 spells CSVDQDGRSYEQYF. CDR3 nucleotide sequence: TGCAGCGTTGATCAGGACGGGAGGTCCTACGAGCAGTACTTC.

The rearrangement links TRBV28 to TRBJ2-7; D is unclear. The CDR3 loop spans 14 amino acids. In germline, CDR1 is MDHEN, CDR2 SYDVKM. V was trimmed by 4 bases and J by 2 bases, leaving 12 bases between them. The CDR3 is CASSSLAVAYEQYF. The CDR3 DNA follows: TGTGCCAGCAGTTCTTTGGCTGTCGCCTACGAGCAGTACTTC. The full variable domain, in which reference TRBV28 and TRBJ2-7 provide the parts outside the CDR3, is DVKVTQSSRYLVKRTGEKVFLECVQDMDHENMFWYRQDPGLGLRLIYFSYDVKMKEKGDIPEGYSVSREKKERFSLILESASTNQTSMYLCASSSLAVAYEQYFGPGTRLTVT.

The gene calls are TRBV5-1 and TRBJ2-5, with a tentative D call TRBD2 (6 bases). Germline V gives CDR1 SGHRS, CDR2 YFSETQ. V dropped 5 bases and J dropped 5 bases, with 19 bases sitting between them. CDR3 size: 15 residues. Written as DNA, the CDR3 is TGCGCCAGCAGGTTTGCCGGGACTGTTGGGGAGACCCAGTACTTC. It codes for CASRFAGTVGETQYF. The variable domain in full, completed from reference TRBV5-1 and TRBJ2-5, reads KAGVTQTPRYLIKTRGQQVTLSCSPISGHRSVSWYQQTPGQGLQFLFEYFSETQRNKGNFPGRFSGRQFSNSRSEMNVSTLELGDSALYLCASRFAGTVGETQYFGPGTRLLVL.

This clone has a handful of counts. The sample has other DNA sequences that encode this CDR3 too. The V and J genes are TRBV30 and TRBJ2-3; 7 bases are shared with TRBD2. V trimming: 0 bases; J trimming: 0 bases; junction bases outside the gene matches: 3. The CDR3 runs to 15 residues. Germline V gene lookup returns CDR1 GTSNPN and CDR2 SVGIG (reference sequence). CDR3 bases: TGTGCCTGGAGTGTACCTAGCGGTAGCACAGATACGCAGTATTTT. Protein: CAWSVPSGSTDTQYF.

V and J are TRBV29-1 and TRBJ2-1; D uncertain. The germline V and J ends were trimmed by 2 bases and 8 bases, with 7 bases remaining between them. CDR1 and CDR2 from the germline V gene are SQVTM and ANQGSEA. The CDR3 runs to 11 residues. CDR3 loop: CSVEPAHEQFF. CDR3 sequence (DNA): TGCAGCGTTGAACCAGCACATGAGCAGTTCTTC.

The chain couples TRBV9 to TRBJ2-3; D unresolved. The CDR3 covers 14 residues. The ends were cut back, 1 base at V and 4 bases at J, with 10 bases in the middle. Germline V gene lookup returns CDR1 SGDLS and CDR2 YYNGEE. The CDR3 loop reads CASSVSVGSDTQYF. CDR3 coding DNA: TGTGCCAGCAGCGTATCAGTCGGGTCAGATACGCAGTATTTT.

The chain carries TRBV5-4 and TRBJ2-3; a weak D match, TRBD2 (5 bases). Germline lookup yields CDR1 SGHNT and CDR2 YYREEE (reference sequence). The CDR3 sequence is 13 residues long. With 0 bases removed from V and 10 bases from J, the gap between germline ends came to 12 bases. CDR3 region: CASSLGSEVPQYF. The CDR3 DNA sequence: TGTGCCAGCAGCTTGGGTAGCGAGGTACCGCAGTATTTT.

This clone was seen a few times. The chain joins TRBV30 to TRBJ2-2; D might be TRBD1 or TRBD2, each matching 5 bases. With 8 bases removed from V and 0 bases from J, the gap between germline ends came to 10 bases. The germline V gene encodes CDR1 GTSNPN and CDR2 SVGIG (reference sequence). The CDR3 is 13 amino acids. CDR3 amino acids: CARDGTNTGELFF. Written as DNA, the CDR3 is TGTGCCAGGGACGGGACGAACACCGGGGAGCTGTTTTTT.

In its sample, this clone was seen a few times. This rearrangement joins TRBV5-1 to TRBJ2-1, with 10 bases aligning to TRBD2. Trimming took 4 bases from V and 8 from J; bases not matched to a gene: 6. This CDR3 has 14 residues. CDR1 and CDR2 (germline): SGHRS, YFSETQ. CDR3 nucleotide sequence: TGCGCCAGCAGCGGAGCGGGAGGGCCCGATGAGCAGTTCTTC. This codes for CASSGAGGPDEQFF.

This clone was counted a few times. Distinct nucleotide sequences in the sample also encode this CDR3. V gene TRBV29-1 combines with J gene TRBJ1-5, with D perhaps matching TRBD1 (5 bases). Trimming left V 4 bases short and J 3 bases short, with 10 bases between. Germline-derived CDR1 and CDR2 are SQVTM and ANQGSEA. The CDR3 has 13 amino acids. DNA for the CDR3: TGCAGCGTTGCGGGGGACTCCAATCAGCCCCAGCATTTT. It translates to CSVAGDSNQPQHF.

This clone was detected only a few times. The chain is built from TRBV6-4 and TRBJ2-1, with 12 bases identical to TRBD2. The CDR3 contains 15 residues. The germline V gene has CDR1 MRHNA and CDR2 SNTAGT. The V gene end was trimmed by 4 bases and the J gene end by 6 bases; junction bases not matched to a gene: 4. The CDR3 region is CASSARTSGANEQFF. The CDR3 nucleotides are TGTGCCAGCAGTGCCAGGACTAGCGGGGCCAATGAGCAGTTCTTC.